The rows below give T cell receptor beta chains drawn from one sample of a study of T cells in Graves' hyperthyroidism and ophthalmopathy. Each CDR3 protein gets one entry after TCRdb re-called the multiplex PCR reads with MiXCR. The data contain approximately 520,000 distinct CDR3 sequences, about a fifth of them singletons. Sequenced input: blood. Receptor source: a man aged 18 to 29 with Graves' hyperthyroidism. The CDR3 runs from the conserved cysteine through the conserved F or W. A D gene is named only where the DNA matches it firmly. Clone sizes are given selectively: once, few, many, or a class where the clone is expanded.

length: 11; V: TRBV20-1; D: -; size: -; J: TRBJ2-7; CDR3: CSASGADEQYF; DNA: TGCAGTGCTAGCGGGGCAGACGAGCAGTACTTC
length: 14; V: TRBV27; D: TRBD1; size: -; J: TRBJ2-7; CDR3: CASSTRTGKREQYF; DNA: TGTGCCAGCAGTACCAGGACAGGGAAAAGGGAGCAGTACTTC
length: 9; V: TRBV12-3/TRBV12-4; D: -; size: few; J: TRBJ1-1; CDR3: CASSPPFIF; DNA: TGTGCCAGCAGTCCCCCGTTCATCTTT
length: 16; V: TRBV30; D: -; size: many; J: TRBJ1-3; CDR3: CAWSVRRQSSGNTIYF; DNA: TGTGCCTGGAGTGTCCGTAGACAGTCCTCTGGAAACACCATATATTTT
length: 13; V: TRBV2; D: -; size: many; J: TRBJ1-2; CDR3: CASAVRSDYGYTF; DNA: TGTGCCAGCGCGGTGAGGAGTGACTATGGCTACACCTTC
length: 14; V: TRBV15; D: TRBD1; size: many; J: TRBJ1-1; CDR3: CATTPGQASTEAFF; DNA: TGTGCCACCACTCCGGGACAGGCGTCCACTGAAGCTTTCTTT
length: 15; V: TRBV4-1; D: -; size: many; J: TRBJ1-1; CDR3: CASSQDGRMNTEAFF; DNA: TGCGCCAGCAGCCAAGATGGCAGGATGAACACTGAAGCCTTCTTT
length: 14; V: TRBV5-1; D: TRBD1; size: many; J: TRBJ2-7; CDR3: CASGRTGAAYEQYF; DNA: TGCGCCAGCGGCAGGACAGGGGCGGCCTACGAGCAGTACTTC
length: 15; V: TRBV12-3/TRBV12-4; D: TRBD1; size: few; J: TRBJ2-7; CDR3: CASSRNSQGTYEQYF; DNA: TGTGCCAGCAGTCGAAACTCACAGGGGACCTACGAGCAGTACTTC
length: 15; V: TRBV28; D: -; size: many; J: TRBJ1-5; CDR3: CASSPQGDGNQPQHF; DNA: TGTGCCAGCTCCCCACAAGGGGATGGCAATCAGCCCCAGCATTTT
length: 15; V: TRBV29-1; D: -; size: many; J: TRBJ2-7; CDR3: CSVRGLRGASYEQYF; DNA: TGCAGCGTGAGGGGGCTCCGGGGGGCGAGCTACGAGCAGTACTTC
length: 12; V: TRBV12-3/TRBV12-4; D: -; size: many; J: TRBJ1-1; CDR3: CASADRNTEAFF; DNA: TGTGCCTCAGCGGACAGAAACACTGAAGCTTTCTTT
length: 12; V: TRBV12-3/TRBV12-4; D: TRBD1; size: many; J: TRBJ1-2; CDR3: CASTRDSYGYTF; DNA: TGTGCCAGCACCCGGGACAGCTATGGCTACACCTTC
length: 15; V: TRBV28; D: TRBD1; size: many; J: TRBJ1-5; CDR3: CASSSTGGSNQPQHF; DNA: TGTGCCAGCAGTTCAACAGGGGGGAGCAATCAGCCCCAGCATTTT
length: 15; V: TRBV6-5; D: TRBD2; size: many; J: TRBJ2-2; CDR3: CASSYGGGDTGELFF; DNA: TGTGCCAGCAGTTACGGCGGGGGGGACACCGGGGAGCTGTTTTTT
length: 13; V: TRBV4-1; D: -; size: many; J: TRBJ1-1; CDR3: CASSQESTPEAFF; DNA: TGCGCCAGCAGCCAAGAGTCCACCCCTGAAGCTTTCTTT
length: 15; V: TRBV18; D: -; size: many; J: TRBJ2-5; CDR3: CASSPNGAAQETQYF; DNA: TGTGCCAGCTCACCAAACGGGGCGGCCCAAGAGACCCAGTACTTC
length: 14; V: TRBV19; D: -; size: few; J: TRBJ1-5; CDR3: CASSIKNRNQPQHF; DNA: TGTGCCAGTAGTATAAAGAACAGGAATCAGCCCCAGCATTTT
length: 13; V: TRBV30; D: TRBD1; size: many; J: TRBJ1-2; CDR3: CAWSVQGSGGYTF; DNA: TGTGCCTGGAGTGTACAGGGGTCGGGTGGCTACACCTTC
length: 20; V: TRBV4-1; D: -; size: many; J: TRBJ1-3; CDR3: CASSQDWAHGRGGRGNTIYF; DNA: TGCGCCAGCAGCCAAGATTGGGCCCACGGCAGGGGAGGACGAGGAAACACCATATATTTT
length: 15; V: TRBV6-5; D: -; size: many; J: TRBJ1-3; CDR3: CASSYLPGQGNTIYF; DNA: TGTGCCAGCAGTTACCTACCGGGACAAGGAAACACCATATATTTT
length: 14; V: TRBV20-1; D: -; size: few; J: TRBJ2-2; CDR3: CSASYGVNTGELFF; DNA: TGCAGTGCTAGTTACGGAGTAAACACCGGGGAGCTGTTTTTT
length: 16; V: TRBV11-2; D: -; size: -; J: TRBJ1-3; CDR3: CASSLEAGSSGNTIYF; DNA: TGTGCCAGCAGCTTAGAAGCCGGAAGCTCTGGAAACACCATATATTTT
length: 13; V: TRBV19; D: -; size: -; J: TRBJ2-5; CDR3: CASSMVQGETQYF; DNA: TGTGCCAGTAGTATGGTCCAGGGTGAGACCCAGTACTTC
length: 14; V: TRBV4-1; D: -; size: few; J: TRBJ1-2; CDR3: CASSQLFPNYGYTF; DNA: TGCGCCAGCAGCCAGCTCTTTCCGAACTATGGCTACACCTTC
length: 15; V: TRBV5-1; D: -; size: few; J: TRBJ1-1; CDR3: CASSLEGVANTEAFF; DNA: TGCGCCAGCAGCTTGGAGGGGGTGGCGAACACTGAAGCTTTCTTT
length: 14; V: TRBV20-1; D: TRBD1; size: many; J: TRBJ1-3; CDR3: CSAGQGLGGNTIYF; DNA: TGCAGTGCTGGACAGGGACTTGGGGGAAACACCATATATTTT
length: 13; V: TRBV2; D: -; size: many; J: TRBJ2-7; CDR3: CASKGHGSYEQYF; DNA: TGTGCCAGCAAGGGTCACGGGTCCTACGAGCAGTACTTC
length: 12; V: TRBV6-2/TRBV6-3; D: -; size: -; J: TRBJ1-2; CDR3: CASSYRRYGYTF; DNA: TGTGCCAGCAGTTACCGGCGCTATGGCTACACCTTC
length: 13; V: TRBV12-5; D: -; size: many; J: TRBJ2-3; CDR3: CASGLVRTDTQYF; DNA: TGTGCTAGTGGTTTGGTACGGACAGATACGCAGTATTTT
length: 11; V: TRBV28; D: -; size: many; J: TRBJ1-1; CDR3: CATNPNTEAFF; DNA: TGTGCCACCAACCCCAACACTGAAGCTTTCTTT
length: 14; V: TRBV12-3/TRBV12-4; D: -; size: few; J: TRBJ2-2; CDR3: CASSVVPTGGELFF; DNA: TGTGCCAGCAGTGTAGTTCCGACCGGCGGGGAGCTGTTTTTT
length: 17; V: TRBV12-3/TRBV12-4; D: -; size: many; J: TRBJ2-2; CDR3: CASPRRAGHENTGELFF; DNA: TGTGCCAGCCCCCGGAGGGCGGGACATGAGAACACCGGGGAGCTGTTTTTT
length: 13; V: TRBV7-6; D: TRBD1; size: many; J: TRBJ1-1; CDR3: CASSLRAGQEAFF; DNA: TGTGCCAGCAGCTTAAGGGCGGGACAGGAAGCTTTCTTT
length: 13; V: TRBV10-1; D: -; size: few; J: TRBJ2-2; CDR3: CASSEWGTGELFF; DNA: TGCGCCAGCAGTGAGTGGGGGACCGGGGAGCTGTTTTTT
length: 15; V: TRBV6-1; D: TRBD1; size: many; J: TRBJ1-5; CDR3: CASTDRGPRNQPQHF; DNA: TGTGCCAGCACAGACAGGGGCCCCCGCAATCAGCCCCAGCATTTT
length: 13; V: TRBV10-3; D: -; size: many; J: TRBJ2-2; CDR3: CAIKRANTGELFF; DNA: TGTGCCATCAAGCGGGCGAACACCGGGGAGCTGTTTTTT
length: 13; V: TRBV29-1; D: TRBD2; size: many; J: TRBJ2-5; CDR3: CSVGLALQETQYF; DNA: TGCAGCGTTGGACTAGCGCTGCAAGAGACCCAGTACTTC
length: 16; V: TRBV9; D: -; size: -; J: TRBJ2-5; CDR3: CASSVANLGTLETQYF; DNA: TGTGCCAGCAGCGTAGCTAATCTCGGGACATTAGAGACCCAGTACTTC
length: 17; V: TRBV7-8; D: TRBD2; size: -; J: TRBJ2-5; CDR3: CASTTPTSGRAQETQYF; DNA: TGTGCCAGCACCACCCCGACTAGCGGGAGGGCTCAAGAGACCCAGTACTTC
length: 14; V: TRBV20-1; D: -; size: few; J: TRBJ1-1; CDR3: CSAGSGTLNTEAFF; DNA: TGCAGTGCTGGATCCGGGACACTGAACACTGAAGCTTTCTTT
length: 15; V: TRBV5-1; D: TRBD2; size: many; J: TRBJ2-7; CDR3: CASSLEGSGGHEQYF; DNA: TGCGCCAGCAGCTTGGAGGGTAGCGGGGGACACGAGCAGTACTTC
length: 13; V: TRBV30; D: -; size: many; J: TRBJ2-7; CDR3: CAWSIDTNYEQYF; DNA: TGTGCCTGGAGTATCGACACAAATTACGAGCAGTACTTC
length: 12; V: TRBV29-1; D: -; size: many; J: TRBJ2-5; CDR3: CSVRTGVETQYF; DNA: TGCAGCGTCCGGACGGGAGTCGAGACCCAGTACTTC
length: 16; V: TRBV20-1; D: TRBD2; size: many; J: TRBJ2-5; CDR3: CSARDLGGGDTETQYF; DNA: TGCAGTGCTAGAGATCTGGGCGGGGGGGATACAGAGACCCAGTACTTC
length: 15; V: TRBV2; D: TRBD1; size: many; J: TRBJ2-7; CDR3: CASSERDRGKDEQYF; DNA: TGTGCCAGCAGTGAGAGAGACAGGGGTAAGGACGAGCAGTACTTC
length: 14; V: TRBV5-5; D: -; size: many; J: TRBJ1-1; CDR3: CASSMTVMNTEAFF; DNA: TGTGCCAGCAGCATGACAGTCATGAACACTGAAGCTTTCTTT
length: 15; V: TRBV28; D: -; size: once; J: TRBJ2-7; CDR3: CASRQIGTHAYEQYF; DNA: TGTGCCAGCCGTCAAATCGGGACGCATGCCTACGAGCAGTACTTC
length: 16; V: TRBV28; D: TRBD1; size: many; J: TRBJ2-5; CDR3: CASRSFRDRALETQYF; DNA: TGTGCCAGCAGATCTTTCCGGGACAGGGCTTTGGAGACCCAGTACTTC
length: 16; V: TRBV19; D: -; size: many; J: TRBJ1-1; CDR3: CASSRGRSVMNTEAFF; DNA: TGTGCCAGTAGTAGGGGCAGAAGTGTCATGAACACTGAAGCTTTCTTT
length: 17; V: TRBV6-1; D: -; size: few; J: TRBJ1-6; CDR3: CTSSERMMSSYNSPLHF; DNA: TGTACCAGCAGTGAAAGAATGATGAGCTCCTATAATTCACCCCTCCACTTT
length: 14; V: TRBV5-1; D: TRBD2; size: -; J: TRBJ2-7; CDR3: CASSASGSSYEQYF; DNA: TGCGCCAGCAGTGCTAGCGGTAGCTCCTACGAGCAGTACTTC
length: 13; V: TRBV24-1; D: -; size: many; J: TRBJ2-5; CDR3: CATRQGETKTQYF; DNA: TGTGCCACCAGGCAAGGGGAGACGAAGACCCAGTACTTC
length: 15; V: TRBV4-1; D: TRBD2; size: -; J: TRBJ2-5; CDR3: CASSQPGLAQETLYF; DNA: TGCGCCAGCAGCCAACCGGGACTAGCGCAAGAGACCCTGTACTTC
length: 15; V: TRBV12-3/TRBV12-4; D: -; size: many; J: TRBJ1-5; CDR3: CASSFGSGLNQPQHF; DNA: TGTGCCAGCAGTTTCGGGTCAGGGCTAAATCAGCCCCAGCATTTT